This T cell receptor beta chain was identified in a study of blood T cell repertoires in COVID-19 (dated by TCRdb to 2018 to 2020). Concerning the study at large: Samples from collaborators originated in the United States, Italy and Spain and spanned both the acute and convalescent phases of COVID-19. Deeply sampled blood TCRbeta repertoires from subjects exposed to, actively infected with, or recovered from COVID-19 were included in the dataset. Where available, HLA class I and class II types were taken from metadata supplied by the sample provider and were not determined by assay-based typing. The prospective study material was composed of cDNA or gDNA derived from T cells, B-cell-depleted T cells, or PBMCs. A freely available public database, intended as a resource for researchers studying the immune response to SARS-CoV-2, is where the repertoires were released. A de-identified subject ID, COVID-19 status, age in years and sex were almost always included in the sample metadata. The samples were drawn from the first 160 participants of the ongoing ImmuneRACE study and from about 1,200 subjects provided by 6 global collaborators.

CDR1 and CDR2 were assigned from the germline V gene (reference sequence) as LNHDA and SQIVND. V loses 6 bases of germline sequence and J loses 0 bases, and the interval between the two ends is 8 bases. Including cysteine and phenylalanine, the CDR3 has 13 amino acids. Only the CDR3 region is kept as DNA, spanning 39 bases read in frame from base 1. Worth noting for this clone: Its antigen target is currently unknown. Per-base qualities were not stored, and no clone one base away is much larger. Other DNA sequences in the same sample also yield this CDR3.

TCRbeta CDR3 regions were amplified from genomic DNA using the immunoSEQ Assay, a bias-controlled multiplex PCR. The source study handled its data this way. The number of nucleated cells in each sample was estimated from the amplification of reference gene primers within the assay. To quantify the absolute abundance of each unique TCRbeta CDR3 rearrangement, sequence reads were collapsed and filtered. For each sample, productive Simpson clonality was calculated by taking the square root of Simpson's diversity index across productive rearrangements. Here the immuneACCESS table is served through TCRdb, limited to in-frame sequences with V and J called. Missing clones are a known gap in these copies; in checked studies unresolved V genes cover under half, and the rest lacks a known reason. The DNA gave D and trimming, while V, J and clone size come from that table. Across this sample there are fewer than 120,000 clones, with roughly 76% seen only once. The top ten clones comprise approximately 8% of the sample.

The collaborating institutions used their own protocols to collect whole blood in K2EDTA tubes. For TCRbeta analysis, collaborators shipped samples in one of three forms: frozen whole blood, isolated PBMCs, or DNA extracted from either of those sample types. Overall results and qualifications from the work: Clinical and demographic metadata were provided uncurated, with the amount varying by source and participant.

Rearrangement joined TRBV19 to TRBJ1-1, with TRBD1 perhaps the D gene, on 5 matching bases. What was sequenced was peripheral blood. This receptor was identified in a woman in her sixties with acute or convalescent COVID-19. The encoded CDR3 is CASSSGLNTEAFF. At the DNA level, the sequence is TGTGCCAGTAGCTCAGGGTTGAACACTGAAGCTTTCTTT.